These 25 T cell receptor beta chains originate from one sample sequenced in a study of cytomegalovirus exposure and HLA in healthy donors. Researchers ran the PCR with 60 Vbeta and 13 Jbeta primers. The table came from immunoSEQ multiplex PCR; TCRdb's copy has only in-frame clones and leaves some out. Of roughly 180,000 clones in the sample, 77% are singletons; the top ten hold more than 3.5%. The sample was PBMCs. These receptor sequences come from an older woman in good health and CMV-seropositive.

This chain uses TRBV15 with TRBJ2-3; 7 bases match TRBD2. Germline CDR1 and CDR2: LNHNV and YYDKDF (reference sequence). V lost 3 bases and J lost 3; bases outside the gene matches: 6. CDR3 length equals 15 residues. CDR3 sequence reads: CATSREGLTTDTQYF. In DNA, the CDR3 is TGTGCCACCAGCAGGGAGGGACTAACAACAGATACGCAGTATTTT.

The chain combines TRBV5-1 with TRBJ2-1, with D perhaps TRBD2 (6 bases). The CDR3 covers 14 residues. Per germline, CDR1 SGHRS and CDR2 YFSETQ. Between the trimmed V and J ends, which lost 4 bases and 8 bases, there was a span of 16 bases. CDR3 sequence: CASSRAVGGDEQFF. The CDR3 nucleotides read TGCGCCAGCAGCCGGGCCGTCGGAGGGGATGAGCAGTTCTTC.

The V call is TRBV28, the J call TRBJ2-7; 9 bases map to TRBD1. The CDR3 consists of 15 residues. V lost 3 bases, J lost 5 bases, and 8 bases stayed unmatched. The germline V gene encodes CDR1 MDHEN and CDR2 SYDVKM. CDR3 in amino acids: CASSFGTGGVHEQYF. CDR3 DNA sequence: TGTGCCAGCAGTTTCGGCACAGGGGGCGTCCACGAGCAGTACTTC.

The CDR3 is CASSYGTPMDEQYF. In nucleotides, the CDR3 is TGTGCCAGCAGTTACGGGACACCCATGGACGAGCAGTACTTC. V usage is TRBV6-5 and J usage is TRBJ2-7, with D tentatively TRBD1 (6 bases). The CDR3 has 14 residues. Germline values: CDR1 MNHEY, CDR2 SVGAGI. Deletions cut 2 bases from V and 5 bases from J, with 13 bases between.

The chain is built from TRBV7-6 and TRBJ2-4; TRBD1 matches 8 bases. Germline CDR1 reads SGHVS; CDR2 reads FNYEAQ. This CDR3 is 16 amino acids long. V lost 1 base to trimming and J lost 2 bases; unmatched junction nucleotides: 4. The CDR3 nucleotides read TGTGCCAGCAGCTTAGAAGGCAGGGGGCCCAAAAACATTCAGTACTTC. This gives the protein CASSLEGRGPKNIQYF.

This chain joins TRBV4-1 and TRBJ1-5; D is uncertain. CDR3 length: 15 residues. The germline gives CDR1 MGHRA, CDR2 YSYEKL. The germline V and J ends were trimmed by 3 bases and 0 bases, with 9 bases remaining between them. In DNA form, the CDR3 reads TGCGCCAGCAGCCAGGCGGGGAATAGCAATCAGCCCCAGCATTTT. Translating gives CASSQAGNSNQPQHF.

This clone was observed once. The chain joins TRBV7-2 to TRBJ2-3, with 10 bases identical to TRBD2. Germline lookup yields CDR1 SGHTA and CDR2 FQGNSA. V gave up 5 bases and J gave up 3 bases; unmatched junction bases: 8. This CDR3 has 16 amino acids. Here the CDR3 DNA reads TGTGCCAGCAGCCCACAAGCGGGGGGGACTACAGATACGCAGTATTTT. Protein: CASSPQAGGTTDTQYF.

The V call is TRBV19, the J call TRBJ2-7, with a tentative D call TRBD2 (5 bases). This CDR3 has 14 amino acids. Germline V gives CDR1 LNHDA, CDR2 SQIVND (reference sequence). V dropped 6 bases and J dropped 2 bases, with 14 bases sitting between them. Here the CDR3 DNA reads TGTGCCAGTAGCAACTCCGGGATCGCCTACGAGCAGTACTTC. As protein: CASSNSGIAYEQYF.

The gene calls are TRBV5-8 and TRBJ1-2; tentative D call: TRBD1 (6 bases). The CDR3 has 16 amino acids. Germline V gives CDR1 SGHTS, CDR2 YDEGEE. Trimming pared 4 bases from V and 8 bases from J, leaving 24 bases between. In DNA, the CDR3 is TGTGCCAGCAGCCCCGGTGGCAGGGGTTCTATTGGAGGCTACACCTTC. Its protein is CASSPGGRGSIGGYTF.

CDR3 bases: TGCGCCAGCAGTCAGGGTAACACCGGGGAGCTGTTTTTT. It translates to CASSQGNTGELFF. V and J are TRBV5-1 and TRBJ2-2; tentatively, D is TRBD1 (5 bases). Per the germline V gene, CDR1 is SGHRS and CDR2 is YFSETQ. The CDR3 has 13 amino acids. Trimming left V 5 bases short and J 2 bases short, with 7 bases between.

This rearrangement joins TRBV19 to TRBJ1-5; D might be TRBD1 (6 bases). Germline V gene data show CDR1 as LNHDA and CDR2 as SQIVND (reference sequence). The CDR3 has 14 residues. The ends were cut back, 6 bases at V and 4 bases at J, with 13 bases in the middle. The CDR3: CASSTDSLNQPQHF. CDR3 nucleotide sequence: TGTGCCAGTAGCACGGACAGCTTAAATCAGCCCCAGCATTTT. Full variable domain (outside the CDR3, taken from reference TRBV19 and TRBJ1-5): DGGITQSPKYLFRKEGQNVTLSCEQNLNHDAMYWYRQDPGQGLRLIYYSQIVNDFQKGDIAEGYSVSREKKESFPLTVTSAQKNPTAFYLCASSTDSLNQPQHFGDGTRLSIL.

V gene TRBV5-1 combines with J gene TRBJ1-3, with D maybe TRBD1 (6 bases). The V gene's germline CDR1 is SGHRS and CDR2 YFSETQ. V was pared by 8 bases and J by 1 base, with 16 bases between. The CDR3 runs 15 residues. The chain's CDR3 is CASPNRRGSGNTIYF. DNA for the CDR3: TGCGCCAGTCCCAACCGCAGGGGATCTGGAAACACCATATATTTT. The whole variable domain, remainder taken from reference TRBV5-1 and TRBJ1-3, is KAGVTQTPRYLIKTRGQQVTLSCSPISGHRSVSWYQQTPGQGLQFLFEYFSETQRNKGNFPGRFSGRQFSNSRSEMNVSTLELGDSALYLCASPNRRGSGNTIYFGEGSWLTVV.

The rearrangement uses TRBV9 and TRBJ2-7; 10 positions match TRBD1. The CDR3 totals 14 residues. V lost 4 bases and J lost 4; bases outside the gene matches: 5. Germline V gene lookup returns CDR1 SGDLS and CDR2 YYNGEE. The CDR3 DNA sequence: TGTGCCAGCAGCACGACAGGGGGCGGGTACGAGCAGTACTTC. Its translation is CASSTTGGGYEQYF.

V gene TRBV5-1 combines with J gene TRBJ2-2; TRBD1 matches 7 bases. The CDR3 extends over 14 amino acids. V lost 8 bases to trimming and J lost 4 bases; unmatched junction nucleotides: 8. From germline, CDR1 is SGHRS and CDR2 YFSETQ. CDR3 nucleotide sequence: TGCGCCAGTAGACAGGGTCCGGGCACCGGGGAGCTGTTTTTT. Its translation: CASRQGPGTGELFF.

V gene TRBV12-5 combines with J gene TRBJ2-3, with 10 positions matching TRBD2. J was trimmed by 4 bases and V by 1 base; bases with no gene match: 2. The CDR3 loop spans 15 amino acids. Germline-derived CDR1 and CDR2 are LGHNT and FRNRAP. The CDR3 region has the DNA TGTGCTAGTGGTTTGGGACTAGCGGGTGCAGATACGCAGTATTTT. Translating gives CASGLGLAGADTQYF.

The chain uses TRBV7-9 and TRBJ2-2; D is possibly TRBD2 (6 bases). CDR3 length: 15 residues. Trimming took 6 bases from V and 3 from J, leaving 14 bases between them. Germline loops: CDR1 SEHNR, CDR2 FQNEAQ (reference sequence). CDR3 amino acids: CASSRDLRDTGELFF. CDR3 nucleotides: TGTGCCAGCAGTAGGGACTTAAGGGACACCGGGGAGCTGTTTTTT.

The rearrangement joins TRBV5-1 to TRBJ2-7; 7 bases map to TRBD1. Trimming cost V 6 bases and J 2 bases; bases outside gene matches: 14. The CDR3 has 16 residues. Germline values: CDR1 SGHRS, CDR2 YFSETQ. The CDR3 bases are TGCGCCAGCAAAAACCTACCGGGGACAGCGGCCTACGAGCAGTACTTC. Translation: CASKNLPGTAAYEQYF.

Details on this clone: Other DNA sequences in the same sample also yield this CDR3. The J gene is TRBJ1-5, the V gene TRBV15; D is undetermined. The V end was cut by 0 bases, the J end by 0 bases, with 6 bases between. The CDR3 is 15 residues long. Germline V CDR1 and CDR2: LNHNV, YYDKDF (reference sequence). DNA of the CDR3: TGTGCCACCAGCAGAGATCGCGGTAGCAATCAGCCCCAGCATTTT. It is translated as CATSRDRGSNQPQHF.

This chain joins TRBV11-2 and TRBJ2-7; a possible D gene is TRBD1 (6 bases). The CDR3 loop spans 13 amino acids. Trimming removed 1 base from V and 4 bases from J, with 8 bases in between. Per the germline V gene, CDR1 is SGHAT and CDR2 is FQNNGV. The DNA for the CDR3 is TGTGCCAGCAGCTTAGGGACAGAGTACGAGCAGTACTTC. Residues: CASSLGTEYEQYF.

The gene calls are TRBV18 and TRBJ2-3, with 7 bases lining up with TRBD1. The CDR3 sequence is 14 residues long. V shed 6 bases and J 5 bases; nucleotides not matched to a gene: 8. Per the germline V gene, CDR1 is KGHSH and CDR2 is LQKENI. The CDR3 DNA follows: TGTGCCAGCTCCCTAGGGGGCCCGGGAGATACGCAGTATTTT. Its protein product is CASSLGGPGDTQYF.

For this clone: Other DNA sequences within the sample encode an identical CDR3. The chain uses TRBV6-5 and TRBJ2-2; D is undetermined. V was trimmed by 0 bases and J by 3 bases, leaving 8 bases between them. This CDR3 contains 15 residues. Germline CDR1 and CDR2: MNHEY and SVGAGI. CDR3 sequence: CASSYSTGYTGELFF. CDR3 DNA: TGTGCCAGCAGTTACTCGACCGGGTACACCGGGGAGCTGTTTTTT.

The V and J genes are TRBV7-2 and TRBJ2-1, with 12 bases identical to TRBD2. This CDR3 is 15 amino acids long. The junction had 3 bases not matched to a gene; V was cut back by 5 bases and J by 4 bases. CDR1 is SGHTA, CDR2 FQGNSA, per germline. CDR3: CASSPSGGVYNEQFF. CDR3 in DNA: TGTGCCAGCAGCCCTAGCGGGGGGGTTTACAATGAGCAGTTCTTC.

The chain carries TRBV5-1 and TRBJ2-5, with D unclear. This CDR3 has 14 residues. The germline gives CDR1 SGHRS, CDR2 YFSETQ. V lost 2 bases to trimming and J lost 5 bases, with 13 bases between them. CDR3 nucleotide sequence: TGCGCCAGCAGCTTCGAATGGGTCGGGGAGACCCAGTACTTC. It yields the protein CASSFEWVGETQYF.

The chain is built from TRBV6-5 and TRBJ1-2; 7 bases map to TRBD1. CDR1 and CDR2 (germline): MNHEY, SVGAGI. The CDR3 runs to 12 residues. The junction had 7 bases not matched to a gene; V was cut back by 5 bases and J by 10 bases. CDR3 loop: CASSPRGKSYTF. The CDR3 bases are TGTGCCAGCAGTCCCAGGGGGAAGTCCTACACCTTC.

The genes are TRBV4-2 and TRBJ2-2; D might be TRBD2 (5 bases). Germline loops: CDR1 LGHNA, CDR2 YNFKEQ. The CDR3 loop spans 16 amino acids. V lost 0 bases and J lost 5, with 13 bases in between. The CDR3: CASSQEASTHTGELFF. The CDR3, as DNA: TGTGCCAGCAGCCAAGAGGCTAGCACCCATACCGGGGAGCTGTTTTTT.